One and the same sample provided the 19 T cell receptor beta chains below, sequenced in a study of T cells in Graves' hyperthyroidism and ophthalmopathy. TCR beta CDR3 region amplification was performed from RNA transcripts. TCR CDR3 underwent first-round RT-PCR with the HTBI primer set. TCRdb analysed the multiplex PCR reads with MiXCR anew, one entry per CDR3 protein. Among about 720,000 distinct CDR3 sequences listed, over 15% were seen once. The sequenced material came from blood. The receptor set was obtained from a man aged 18 to 29 with Graves' hyperthyroidism.

This clonotype has a handful of counts. This chain links TRBV10-3 with TRBJ1-1; D remains unclear. The CDR3 runs to 15 residues. Germline CDR1 is ENHRY and CDR2 is SYGVKD. V was trimmed by 4 bases and J by 4 bases, leaving 16 bases between them. The CDR3 reads CAISGDTVGLTEAFF. CDR3 nucleotide sequence: TGTGCCATCAGTGGCGATACAGTGGGCCTCACTGAAGCTTTCTTT.

The sample holds a few counts of this clonotype. The chain employs TRBV7-8 and TRBJ1-2, with 7 bases that match TRBD1. Germline-derived CDR1 and CDR2 are SGHVS and FQNEAQ. V dropped 4 bases and J dropped 5; count of bases not matched to a gene: 10. CDR3 length: 15 residues. The chain's CDR3 is CASSSGQDEPYGYTF. The DNA for the CDR3 is TGTGCCAGCAGCTCTGGACAGGACGAACCATATGGCTACACCTTC.

On this clonotype: A read error is possible here, since a much larger clone lies one base away. J is TRBJ2-5 and V is TRBV6-2 or TRBV6-3; 8 bases fit TRBD1. The length of the CDR3 is 14 residues. Germline values: CDR1 MNHEY, CDR2 SVGEGT. The junction had 4 bases not matched to a gene; V was cut back by 5 bases and J by 2 bases. The CDR3 bases are TGTGCCAGCAGTCAATACAGGGGGCAAGAGACCCAGTACTTC. Its translation: CASSQYRGQETQYF.

Only a few counts were recorded for this clonotype. The CDR3 reads CASSLPGGRKLFF. The DNA of the CDR3 is TGTGCCAGCAGCCTGCCGGGGGGTCGGAAACTGTTTTTT. The chain employs TRBV7-2 and TRBJ1-4; weak D call: TRBD1 (5 bases). Germline CDR1 SGHTA, CDR2 FQGNSA. This CDR3 comprises 13 residues. V was trimmed by 5 bases and J by 11 bases, leaving 15 bases between them.

This clonotype was seen many times. The CDR3 bases are TGTGCCAGCAGTTTAGGAGGGAATGAAAAACTGTTTTTT. Translated, it gives CASSLGGNEKLFF. The chain couples TRBV28 to TRBJ1-4, with D hard to call. V was trimmed by 2 bases and J by 5 bases, leaving 6 bases between them. Germline V gene lookup returns CDR1 MDHEN and CDR2 SYDVKM. There are 13 residues in the CDR3.

Ten or more counts support this clonotype. This sequence joins TRBV2 and TRBJ2-7; 7 bases are shared with TRBD2. The CDR3 has 16 residues. Germline trimming cut 7 bases from V and 0 bases from J; bases unmatched to any gene: 12. Germline V gives CDR1 SNHLY, CDR2 FYNNEI. CDR3 DNA sequence: TGTGCCAGCAAAGGGGCTAGCGGACTGAGCTCCTACGAGCAGTACTTC. As protein: CASKGASGLSSYEQYF.

This clonotype was counted between two and nine times. The V and J genes are TRBV12-3 or TRBV12-4 and TRBJ2-7, with D perhaps TRBD2 (6 bases). The CDR3 is 15 residues long. Trimming removed 5 bases at V and 2 bases at J, with 16 bases between. The CDR3, as DNA: TGTGCCAGCAGTGGCTTGGGACTCCGGACCTACGAGCAGTACTTC. Residues: CASSGLGLRTYEQYF.

The chain has TRBV20-1 and TRBJ2-7; 9 nucleotides line up with TRBD1. V trimming: 6 bases; J trimming: 6 bases; junction bases outside the gene matches: 15. Germline-derived CDR1 and CDR2 are DFQATT and SNEGSKA (reference sequence). The CDR3 runs to 15 residues. The CDR3 DNA reads TGCAGTGCGGATCCCCCCGGACAGGGGCTTGGCGAGCAGTACTTC. Protein: CSADPPGQGLGEQYF.

This clonotype was seen repeatedly, ten times or more. The rearrangement joins TRBV19 to TRBJ1-1; 8 nucleotides agree with TRBD1. Germline V lookup: CDR1 LNHDA, CDR2 SQIVND (reference sequence). V dropped 6 bases and J dropped 3; count of bases not matched to a gene: 6. The CDR3 spans 14 residues. Here the CDR3 reads CASRSTGAYTEAFF. The CDR3 coding sequence is TGTGCCAGTAGATCGACAGGGGCTTACACTGAAGCTTTCTTT.

This clonotype was counted ten times or more. The chain carries TRBV6-2 or TRBV6-3 and TRBJ2-4, with 7 bases aligning to TRBD2. Germline values: CDR1 MNHEY, CDR2 SVGEGT. The CDR3 length is 17 residues. Trimming cost V 0 bases and J 3 bases; bases outside gene matches: 8. The CDR3 here is CASSYSIVGGVKNIQYF. The CDR3 DNA reads as TGTGCCAGCAGTTACTCGATCGTGGGAGGGGTCAAAAACATTCAGTACTTC.

This clonotype showed up many times. The V gene is TRBV12-5, the J gene TRBJ2-2; D unresolved. Germline assignment: CDR1 LGHNT and CDR2 FRNRAP. V lost 0 bases and J lost 6, with 8 bases in between. The CDR3 runs 14 residues. The CDR3 sequence: CASGLVPVPGELFF. CDR3 DNA sequence: TGTGCTAGTGGTTTGGTACCTGTTCCCGGGGAGCTGTTTTTT.

This clonotype has at least ten counts. The rearrangement uses TRBV27 and TRBJ2-7; no firm D call. The CDR3 length is 14 residues. Trimming removed 6 bases at V and 6 bases at J, with 18 bases between. Germline V gene sequence: CDR1 MNHEY, CDR2 SMNVEV (reference sequence). The DNA for the CDR3 is TGTGCCAGCAGCTCCTTGGGCCTCACTGCCGAGCAGTACTTC. Translation gives CASSSLGLTAEQYF.

This clonotype was observed a few times. The V call is TRBV9, the J call TRBJ1-1, with 7 bases aligning to TRBD1. Looked up from germline, CDR1 is SGDLS and CDR2 is YYNGEE. The CDR3 consists of 15 residues. V lost 3 bases, J lost 0 bases, and 5 bases stayed unmatched. The CDR3 DNA sequence: TGTGCCAGCAGCGCCCACGGACAGGTGAACACTGAAGCTTTCTTT. Residues: CASSAHGQVNTEAFF.

Many counts were recorded for this clonotype. This chain connects TRBV28 to TRBJ1-5, with D perhaps TRBD1 (5 bases). Germline V gene sequence: CDR1 MDHEN, CDR2 SYDVKM. V dropped 1 base and J dropped 3 bases, with 7 bases sitting between them. The CDR3 is 14 amino acids. CDR3 nucleotides: TGTGCCAGCAGTTTATACAGGCTCAATCAGCCCCAGCATTTT. Protein sequence: CASSLYRLNQPQHF.

The chain uses TRBV29-1 and TRBJ1-1; 9 bases line up with TRBD1. After removal of 5 bases from V and 1 base from J, the junction contained 2 bases not matched to a gene. CDR1 is SQVTM and CDR2 is ANQGSEA in the germline V gene. The CDR3 is made up of 13 amino acids. CDR3 region: CSVQTGGNTEAFF. CDR3 in DNA: TGCAGCGTTCAGACAGGGGGGAACACTGAAGCTTTCTTT.

This clonotype was seen more than once but under ten times. The chain links TRBV3-1 to TRBJ1-3, with 7 bases aligning to TRBD1. Germline CDR1 and CDR2: LGHDT and YNNKEL (reference sequence). The length of the CDR3 is 13 residues. Trimming cost V 3 bases and J 7 bases; bases outside gene matches: 3. Written as DNA, the CDR3 is TGTGCCAGCAGCCAGGGACAGTTGAACACCATATATTTT. This sequence encodes CASSQGQLNTIYF.

This clonotype was counted ten times or more. The rearrangement links TRBV28 to TRBJ2-5; weak D call: TRBD2 (6 bases). Germline CDR1 is MDHEN and CDR2 is SYDVKM. This CDR3 contains 14 residues. The V and J ends lost 7 bases and 1 base respectively, with 13 bases between them. The CDR3 sequence: CASTLSGVQETQYF. The CDR3 DNA sequence: TGTGCCAGCACTCTTTCGGGAGTCCAAGAGACCCAGTACTTC.

This chain joins TRBV11-2 and TRBJ2-1; 11 bases are a match to TRBD2. V lost 6 bases to trimming and J lost 5 bases; unmatched junction nucleotides: 6. The CDR3 consists of 15 residues. The V gene's germline CDR1 is SGHAT and CDR2 FQNNGV. The CDR3 reads CASRRLAGINNEQFF. Here the CDR3 DNA reads TGTGCCAGCAGGCGACTAGCGGGAATCAACAATGAGCAGTTCTTC.

This clonotype has more than one count but fewer than ten. The V call is TRBV28, the J call TRBJ2-1; no definite D call. The V gene lost 1 base and the J gene lost 10 bases, with 5 bases spanning the gap. The CDR3 runs 11 residues. Germline values: CDR1 MDHEN, CDR2 SYDVKM. In nucleotides, the CDR3 is TGTGCCAGCAGTTTATCAATCGAGCAGTTCTTC. The encoded protein is CASSLSIEQFF.